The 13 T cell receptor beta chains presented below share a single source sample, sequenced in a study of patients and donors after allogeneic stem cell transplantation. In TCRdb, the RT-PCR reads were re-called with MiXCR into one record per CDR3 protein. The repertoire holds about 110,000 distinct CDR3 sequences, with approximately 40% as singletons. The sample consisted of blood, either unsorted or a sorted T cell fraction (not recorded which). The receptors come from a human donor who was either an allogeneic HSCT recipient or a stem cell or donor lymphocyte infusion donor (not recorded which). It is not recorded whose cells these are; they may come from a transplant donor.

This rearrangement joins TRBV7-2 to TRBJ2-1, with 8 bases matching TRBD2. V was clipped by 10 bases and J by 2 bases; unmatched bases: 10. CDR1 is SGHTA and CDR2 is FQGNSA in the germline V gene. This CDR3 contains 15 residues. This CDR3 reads CATMPPGLAYNEQFF. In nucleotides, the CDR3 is TGTGCCACCATGCCCCCGGGACTAGCCTACAATGAGCAGTTCTTC.

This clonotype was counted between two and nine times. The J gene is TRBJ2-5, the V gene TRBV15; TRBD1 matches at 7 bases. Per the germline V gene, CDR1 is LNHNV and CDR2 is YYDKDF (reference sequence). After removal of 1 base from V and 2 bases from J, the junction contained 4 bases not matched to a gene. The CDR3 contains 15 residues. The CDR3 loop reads CATSRAGTDQETQYF. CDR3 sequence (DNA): TGTGCCACCAGCAGAGCCGGGACAGATCAAGAGACCCAGTACTTC.

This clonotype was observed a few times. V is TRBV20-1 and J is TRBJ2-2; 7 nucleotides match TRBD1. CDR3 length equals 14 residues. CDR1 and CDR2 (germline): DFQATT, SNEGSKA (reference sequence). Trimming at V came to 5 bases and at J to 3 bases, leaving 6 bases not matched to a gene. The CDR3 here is CSASRGLDTGELFF. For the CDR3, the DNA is TGCAGTGCTTCTAGGGGGCTGGACACCGGGGAGCTGTTTTTT.

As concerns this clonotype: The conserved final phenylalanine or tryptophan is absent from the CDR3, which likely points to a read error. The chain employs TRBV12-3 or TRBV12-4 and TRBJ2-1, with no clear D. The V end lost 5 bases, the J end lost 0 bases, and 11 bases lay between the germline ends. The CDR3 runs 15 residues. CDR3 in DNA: TGTGCCAGCAGTAGAACAGTCCGCTCCTACAATGAGCAGTTCTTA. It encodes CASSRTVRSYNEQFL.

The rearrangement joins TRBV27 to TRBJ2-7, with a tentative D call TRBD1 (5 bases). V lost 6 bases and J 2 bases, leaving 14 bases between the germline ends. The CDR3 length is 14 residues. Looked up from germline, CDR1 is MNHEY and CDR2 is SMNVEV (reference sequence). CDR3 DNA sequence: TGTGCCAGCAGCCCGAGGACACGCCCCTACGAGCAGTACTTC. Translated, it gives CASSPRTRPYEQYF.

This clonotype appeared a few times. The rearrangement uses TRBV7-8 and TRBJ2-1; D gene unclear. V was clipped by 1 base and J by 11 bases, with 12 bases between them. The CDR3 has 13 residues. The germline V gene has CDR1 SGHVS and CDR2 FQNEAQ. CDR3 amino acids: CASSLVGNSKQFF. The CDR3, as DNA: TGTGCCAGCAGCTTAGTCGGTAATTCTAAGCAGTTCTTC.

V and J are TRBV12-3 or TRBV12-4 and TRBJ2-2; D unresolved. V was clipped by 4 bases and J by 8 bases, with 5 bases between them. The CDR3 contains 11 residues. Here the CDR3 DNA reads TGTGCCAGCAGTTATCTGGGGGAGCTGTTTTTT. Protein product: CASSYLGELFF.

The CDR3 sequence is CASSHHHDPDTIYF. DNA for the CDR3: TGCGCCAGCAGCCACCATCATGACCCGGACACCATATATTTT. This rearrangement joins TRBV4-3 to TRBJ1-3; D ambiguous. Germline lookup yields CDR1 LGHNA and CDR2 YSLEER. The CDR3 totals 14 residues. V lost 3 bases to trimming and J lost 8 bases, with 14 bases between them.

The CDR3 protein is CASSETGWNSPLHF. In nucleotides, the CDR3 is TGTGCCAGCAGTGAAACAGGGTGGAATTCACCCCTCCACTTT. V is TRBV25-1 and J is TRBJ1-6; D is possibly TRBD1 (6 bases). CDR3 size: 14 residues. The V gene lost 2 bases and the J gene lost 7 bases, with 9 bases spanning the gap. Germline CDR1 MGHDK, CDR2 SYGVNS.

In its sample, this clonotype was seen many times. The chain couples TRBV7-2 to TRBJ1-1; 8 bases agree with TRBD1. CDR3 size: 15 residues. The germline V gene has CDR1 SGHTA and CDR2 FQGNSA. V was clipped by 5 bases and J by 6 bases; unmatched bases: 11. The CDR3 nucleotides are TGTGCCAGCAGCCCCGGCGGACAGGGTAGGTCTGAAGCTTTCTTT. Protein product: CASSPGGQGRSEAFF.

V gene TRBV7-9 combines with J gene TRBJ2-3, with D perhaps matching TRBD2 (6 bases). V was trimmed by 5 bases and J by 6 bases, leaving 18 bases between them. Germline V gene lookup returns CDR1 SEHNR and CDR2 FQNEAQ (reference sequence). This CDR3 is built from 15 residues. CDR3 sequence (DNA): TGTGCCAGCAGCGTTAGCGGAATGAGGCCGGATACGCAGTATTTT. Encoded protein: CASSVSGMRPDTQYF.

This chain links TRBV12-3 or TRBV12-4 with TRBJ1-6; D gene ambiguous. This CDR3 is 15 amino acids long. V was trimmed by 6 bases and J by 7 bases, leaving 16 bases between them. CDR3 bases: TGTGCCAGCAGGAATGATAGGCCCATAAATTCACCCCTCCACTTT. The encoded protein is CASRNDRPINSPLHF.

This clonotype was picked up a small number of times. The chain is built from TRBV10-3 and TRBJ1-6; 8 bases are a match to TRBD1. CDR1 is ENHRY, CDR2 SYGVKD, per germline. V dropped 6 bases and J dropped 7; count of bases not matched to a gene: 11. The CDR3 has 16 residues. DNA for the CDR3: TGTGCCATCAGGGCTGGTGACAGGGGAAGGAATTCACCCCTCCACTTT. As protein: CAIRAGDRGRNSPLHF.